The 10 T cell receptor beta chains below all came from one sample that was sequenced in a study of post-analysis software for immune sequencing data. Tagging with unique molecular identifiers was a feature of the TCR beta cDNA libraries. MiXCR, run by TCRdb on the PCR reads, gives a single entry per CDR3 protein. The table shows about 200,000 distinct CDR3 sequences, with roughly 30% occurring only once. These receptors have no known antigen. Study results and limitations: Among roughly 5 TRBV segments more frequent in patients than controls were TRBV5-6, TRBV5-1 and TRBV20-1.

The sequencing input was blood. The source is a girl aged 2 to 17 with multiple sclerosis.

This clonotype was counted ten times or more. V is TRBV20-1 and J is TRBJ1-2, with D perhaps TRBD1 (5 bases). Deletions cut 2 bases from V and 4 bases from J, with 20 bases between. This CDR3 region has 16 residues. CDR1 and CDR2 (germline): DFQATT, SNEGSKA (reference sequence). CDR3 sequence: CSARLDRAPGPYGYTF. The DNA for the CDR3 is TGCAGTGCTAGACTCGACCGGGCACCAGGGCCCTATGGCTACACCTTC.

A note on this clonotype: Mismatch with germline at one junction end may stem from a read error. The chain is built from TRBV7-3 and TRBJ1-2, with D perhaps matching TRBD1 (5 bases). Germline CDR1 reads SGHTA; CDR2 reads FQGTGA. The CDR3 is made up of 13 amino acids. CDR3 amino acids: CAGSDPQGRRYTF. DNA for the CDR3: TGTGCCGGCAGCGATCCTCAGGGAAGGCGCTACACCTTC.

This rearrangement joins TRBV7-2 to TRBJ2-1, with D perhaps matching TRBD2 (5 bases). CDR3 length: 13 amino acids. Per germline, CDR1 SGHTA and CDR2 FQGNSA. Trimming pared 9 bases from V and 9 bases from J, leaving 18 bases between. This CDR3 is CARALVGIGEQFF. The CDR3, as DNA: TGTGCCAGAGCCTTGGTCGGGATTGGTGAGCAGTTCTTC.

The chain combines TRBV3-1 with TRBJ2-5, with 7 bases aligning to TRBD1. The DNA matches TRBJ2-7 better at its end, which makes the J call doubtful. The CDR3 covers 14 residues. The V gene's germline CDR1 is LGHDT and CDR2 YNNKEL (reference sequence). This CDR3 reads CASSQLGQTREQYF. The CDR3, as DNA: TGTGCCAGCAGCCAACTGGGACAGACACGCGAGCAGTACTTC.

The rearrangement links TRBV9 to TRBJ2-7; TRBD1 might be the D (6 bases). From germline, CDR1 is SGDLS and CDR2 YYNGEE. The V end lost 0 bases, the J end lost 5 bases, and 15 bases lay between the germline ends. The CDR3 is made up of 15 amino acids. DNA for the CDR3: TGTGCCAGCAGCGTAGAAACAGGGTATATCGACGAGCAGTACTTC. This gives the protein CASSVETGYIDEQYF.

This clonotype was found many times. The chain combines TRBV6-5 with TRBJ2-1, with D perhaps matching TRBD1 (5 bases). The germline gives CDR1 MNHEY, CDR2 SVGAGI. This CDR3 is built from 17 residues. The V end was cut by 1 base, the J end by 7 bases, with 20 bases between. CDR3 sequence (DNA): TGTGCCAGCAGTTACTTCTCCAGGGTCACCAAATTGAATGAGCAGTTCTTC. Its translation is CASSYFSRVTKLNEQFF.

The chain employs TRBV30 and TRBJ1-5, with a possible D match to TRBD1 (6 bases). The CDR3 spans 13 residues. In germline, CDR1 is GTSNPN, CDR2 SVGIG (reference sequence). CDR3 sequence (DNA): TGTGCTGCGGGGGCAGATAGCAATCAGCCCCAGCATTTT. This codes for CAAGADSNQPQHF. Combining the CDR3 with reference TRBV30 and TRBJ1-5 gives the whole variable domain SQTIHQWPATLVQPVGSPLSLECTVEGTSNPNLYWYRQAAGRGLQLLFYSVGIGQISSEVPQNLSASRPQDRQFILSSKKLLLSDSGFYLCAAGADSNQPQHFGDGTRLSIL.

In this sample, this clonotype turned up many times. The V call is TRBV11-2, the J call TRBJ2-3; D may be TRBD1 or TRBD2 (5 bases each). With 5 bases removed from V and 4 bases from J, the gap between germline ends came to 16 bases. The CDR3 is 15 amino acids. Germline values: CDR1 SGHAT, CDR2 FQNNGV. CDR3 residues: CASSHEPLGADTQYF. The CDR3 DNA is TGTGCCAGCAGCCACGAACCCCTGGGGGCAGATACGCAGTATTTT.

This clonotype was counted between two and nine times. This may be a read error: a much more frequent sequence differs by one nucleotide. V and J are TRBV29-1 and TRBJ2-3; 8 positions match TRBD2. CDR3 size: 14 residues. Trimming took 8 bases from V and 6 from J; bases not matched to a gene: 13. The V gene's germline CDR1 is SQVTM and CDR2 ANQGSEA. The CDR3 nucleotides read TGCAGCCCCTCCCTAGCGGGTCGTTGGGATACGCAGTATTTT. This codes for CSPSLAGRWDTQYF.

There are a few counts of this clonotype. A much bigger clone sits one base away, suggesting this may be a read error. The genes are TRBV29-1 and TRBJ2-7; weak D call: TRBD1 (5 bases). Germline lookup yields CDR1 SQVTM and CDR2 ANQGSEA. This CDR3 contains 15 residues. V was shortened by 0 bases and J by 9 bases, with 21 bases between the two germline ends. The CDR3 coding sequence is TGCAGCGTTGAAGATCGAGCTACAGGATGGGTTCGGCAGTACTTC. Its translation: CSVEDRATGWVRQYF.